The clone carrying this TCR beta chain was observed at least ten times. Its target is not known. Sorting gates: effector memory CD45RA-CD27-, EMRA CD45RA+CD27-. The data were obtained in a study of naive and memory T cell subsets. Both TRBC1 and TRBC2 were covered by a beta constant-region primer of two equimolar oligonucleotides. Four rounds of PCR amplified the ligated cDNA using nested alpha and beta constant-region primers plus SP2. TCRdb reprocessed the UMI-ligation and nested PCR reads with MiXCR, giving one entry per CDR3 protein. The sample has approximately 31,000 distinct CDR3 sequences, 15% to 20% seen once. Study-wide findings and caveats: Naive and memory subsets had different power law exponents for TCR abundance.

Losses at the gene ends were 1 base for V and 9 bases for J; bases not matched to a gene: 14. CDR3 length equals 17 residues. Per germline, CDR1 MDHEN and CDR2 SYDVKM. The rearrangement links TRBV28 to TRBJ2-7; 11 positions match TRBD2. The specimen was effector memory CD4+ T cells from blood. Subset indicated: effector memory, CD45RA- CD27-. The sequence came from a human donor in good health. The CDR3 protein is CASSLSGLAGSRGGQYF. In nucleotides, the CDR3 is TGTGCCAGCAGTTTATCTGGACTAGCGGGTTCCCGGGGAGGGCAGTACTTC.